This TCR beta chain was captured by sequencing in a study of cytomegalovirus exposure and HLA in healthy donors. Trimming took 5 bases from V and 5 from J; bases not matched to a gene: 8. Germline V gene sequence: CDR1 MNHEY, CDR2 SMNVEV (reference sequence). CDR3 length equals 14 residues. This clone was detected only once. As yet, its antigen is unknown. Study-wide results and caveats: Rarity marked most TCR sequences, yet some public TCRs occurred in many donors. In vitro data verified a few CMV-associated chains as specific for CMV antigens.

Generated by immunoSEQ multiplex PCR, the TCRdb table keeps only in-frame clones and is missing some. Of roughly 300,000 clones in the sample, about nine tenths were seen once. The chain carries TRBV27 and TRBJ2-5; 7 bases are a match to TRBD2. The origin of this receptor is a woman in her twenties or thirties in good health and CMV-seropositive. Sequenced sample: PBMCs. The CDR3 is CASSIGRTRETQYF. In DNA, the CDR3 is TGTGCCAGCAGTATCGGGAGGACCCGGGAGACCCAGTACTTC.